One and the same sample provided the 9 T cell receptor beta chains below, sequenced in a study of vaccination and CD4 T cells after COVID-19. Specified treatment: roughly 10-day PBMC culture with coronavirus spike peptide pools or control peptides (ViraFEST assay). No antigens are known for them. The Oncomine TCR Beta short-read assay was applied to DNA of cultured CD4+ T cells. TCRdb redid the calling of the PCR reads with MiXCR, one entry per CDR3 protein. The table has about 13,000 distinct CDR3 sequences, roughly 72% seen once. The sequences come from CD4+ T cells from blood, cultured in vitro, collected after SARS-CoV-2 vaccination. Receptors originate from a human donor who received a COVID-19 vaccine.

The chain links TRBV24-1 to TRBJ2-3; D perhaps matches TRBD2 (7 bases). V was cut by 2 bases and J by 2 bases, with 13 bases left in between. The V gene's germline CDR1 is KGHDR and CDR2 SFDVKD. This CDR3 contains 16 residues. The CDR3 coding sequence is TGTGCCACCAGTGATTCCGGGGGGCGCGTCACAGATACGCAGTATTTT. Residues: CATSDSGGRVTDTQYF.

The chain combines TRBV15 with TRBJ2-2, with no clear D. This CDR3 comprises 13 residues. Trimming pared 3 bases from V and 3 bases from J, leaving 5 bases between. Germline V gene data show CDR1 as LNHNV and CDR2 as YYDKDF (reference sequence). The CDR3 DNA sequence: TGTGCCACCAGCAGGCAGTACACCGGGGAGCTGTTTTTT. This gives the protein CATSRQYTGELFF.

The chain combines TRBV6-2 or TRBV6-3 with TRBJ2-3; D unresolved. This CDR3 contains 11 residues. CDR1 is MNHEY, CDR2 SVGEGT, per germline. V dropped 6 bases and J dropped 3 bases, with 4 bases sitting between them. The CDR3 spells CASSQTDTQYF. The CDR3 DNA reads as TGTGCCAGCAGCCAGACAGATACGCAGTATTTT.

The J gene is TRBJ2-2, the V gene TRBV27; D is ambiguous. This CDR3 comprises 14 residues. The V gene lost 10 bases and the J gene lost 1 base, with 13 bases spanning the gap. CDR1 is MNHEY and CDR2 is SMNVEV in the germline V gene (reference sequence). In DNA form, the CDR3 reads TGTGCCAAATTCGGCCAGCTGAACACCGGGGAGCTGTTTTTT. Translated, it gives CAKFGQLNTGELFF.

Only a few counts were recorded for this clonotype. This sequence joins TRBV19 and TRBJ1-2, with a possible D match to TRBD1 (5 bases). This CDR3 has 14 residues. Germline CDR1 is LNHDA and CDR2 is SQIVND (reference sequence). V was pared by 3 bases and J by 4 bases, with 12 bases between. The CDR3: CASSIATASYGYTF. CDR3 sequence (DNA): TGTGCCAGTAGTATTGCGACAGCATCCTATGGCTACACCTTC. Looking up the rest from reference TRBV19 and TRBJ1-2 gives the full variable domain: DGGITQSPKYLFRKEGQNVTLSCEQNLNHDAMYWYRQDPGQGLRLIYYSQIVNDFQKGDIAEGYSVSREKKESFPLTVTSAQKNPTAFYLCASSIATASYGYTFGSGTRLTVV.

This clonotype appeared once. The gene calls are TRBV24-1 and TRBJ2-3; 10 nucleotides agree with TRBD2. CDR1 is KGHDR, CDR2 SFDVKD, per germline. The CDR3 covers 16 residues. The trim removed 5 bases at V and 1 base at J, leaving 5 bases unmatched. DNA for the CDR3: TGTGCCACCAGTGCGGCTAGCGGGGGCCGCACAGATACGCAGTATTTT. The encoded protein is CATSAASGGRTDTQYF.

This chain joins TRBV7-2 and TRBJ2-5; 8 bases align to TRBD2. The CDR3 totals 15 residues. The germline gives CDR1 SGHTA, CDR2 FQGNSA. After removal of 3 bases from V and 5 bases from J, the junction contained 8 bases not matched to a gene. Written as DNA, the CDR3 is TGTGCCAGCAGCTTCGGGGGGGCCGAGGGCGAGACCCAGTACTTC. Its translation: CASSFGGAEGETQYF.

This chain links TRBV7-9 with TRBJ1-2, with 8 positions matching TRBD1. The CDR3 totals 16 residues. Trimming at V came to 0 bases and at J to 6 bases, leaving 9 bases not matched to a gene. Germline lookup yields CDR1 SEHNR and CDR2 FQNEAQ (reference sequence). For the CDR3, the DNA is TGTGCCAGCAGCTTAGCAACGAATGACAGGGGAGATGGCTACACCTTC. It encodes CASSLATNDRGDGYTF.

The chain has TRBV27 and TRBJ1-5, with no clear D. The V gene lost 3 bases and the J gene lost 7 bases, with 10 bases spanning the gap. From germline, CDR1 is MNHEY and CDR2 SMNVEV (reference sequence). The CDR3 is made up of 13 amino acids. The CDR3 here is CASSFLRGQPQHF. The CDR3 DNA is TGTGCCAGCAGTTTCCTAAGAGGGCAGCCCCAGCATTTT.